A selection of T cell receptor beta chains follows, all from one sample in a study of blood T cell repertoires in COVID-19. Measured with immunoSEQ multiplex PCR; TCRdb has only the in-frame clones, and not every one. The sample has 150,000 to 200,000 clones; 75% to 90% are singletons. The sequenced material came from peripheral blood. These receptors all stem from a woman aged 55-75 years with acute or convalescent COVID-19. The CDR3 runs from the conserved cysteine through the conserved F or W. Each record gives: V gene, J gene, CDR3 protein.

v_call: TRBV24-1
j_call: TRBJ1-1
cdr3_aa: CATRTNLGGTEAFF

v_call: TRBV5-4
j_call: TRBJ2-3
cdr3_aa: CASSLEVGLASDTQYF

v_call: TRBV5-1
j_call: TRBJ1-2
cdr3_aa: CASSAQLQGYYGYTF

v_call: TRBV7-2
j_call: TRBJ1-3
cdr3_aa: CASSLRQGSAGNTIYF

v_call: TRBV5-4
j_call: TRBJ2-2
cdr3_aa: CASSLALAGGFTGELFF

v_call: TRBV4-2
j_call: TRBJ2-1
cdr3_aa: CASSHPRENEQFF

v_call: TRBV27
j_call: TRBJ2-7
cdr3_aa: CASSLATSGSSYEQYF

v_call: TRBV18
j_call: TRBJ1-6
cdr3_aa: CASSPPTQGSNSPLHF

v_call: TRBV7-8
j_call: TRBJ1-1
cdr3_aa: CASSFSSRMDTEAFF

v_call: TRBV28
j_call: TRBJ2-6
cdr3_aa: CASSFLAAGANVLTF

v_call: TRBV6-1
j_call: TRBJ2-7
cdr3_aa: CASSEVRTASSYEQYF

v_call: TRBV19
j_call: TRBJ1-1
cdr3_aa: CASSIAGGSEAFF

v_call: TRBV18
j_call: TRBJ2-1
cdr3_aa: CASSPPGQGDNEQFF

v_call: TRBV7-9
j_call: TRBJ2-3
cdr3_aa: CASSLLGSVTDTQYF

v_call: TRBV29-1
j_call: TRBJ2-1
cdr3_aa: CSVGGQGSEQFF

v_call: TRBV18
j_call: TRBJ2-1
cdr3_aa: CASSPITEGWSYNEQFF

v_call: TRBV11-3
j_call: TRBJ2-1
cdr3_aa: CASSLRTTTSSYNEQFF

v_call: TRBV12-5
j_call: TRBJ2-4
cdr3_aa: CASGNTGTGDGNIQYF

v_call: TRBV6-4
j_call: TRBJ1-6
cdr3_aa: CASSDSRNSPLHF

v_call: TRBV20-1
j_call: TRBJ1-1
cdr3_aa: CSSTGDSEAFF

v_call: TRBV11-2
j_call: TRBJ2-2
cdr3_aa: CASSLTSNTGELFF

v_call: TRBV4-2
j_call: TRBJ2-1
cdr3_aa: CASSQEGSSGSYNEQFF

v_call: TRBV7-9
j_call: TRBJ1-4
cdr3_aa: CASSLIGTNEKLFF

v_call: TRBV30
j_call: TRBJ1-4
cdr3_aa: CACTTVATEKLFF

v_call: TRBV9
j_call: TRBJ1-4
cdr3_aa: CASSARDRADEKLFF

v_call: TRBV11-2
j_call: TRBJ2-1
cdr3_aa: CASSLGTGDEQFF

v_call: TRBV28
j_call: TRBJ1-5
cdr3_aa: CASSLRGYQPQHF